The 32 T cell receptor beta chains below were found in one sample sequenced in a study of shared clonotypes between healthy human individuals. Sequenced by immunoSEQ multiplex PCR; TCRdb stores in-frame clones only, minus some. The profile covers under 600,000 clones, with approximately 95% appearing a single time and 0.05% to 0.08% taken by the ten largest. The specimen sequenced was naive CD4+ T cells sorted from blood. Regarding subset: CD45RA+ positively selected. The receptors come from a woman aged 25 to 39 in good health.

The chain links TRBV6-4 to TRBJ2-5; 10 bases fit TRBD2. Germline assignment: CDR1 MRHNA and CDR2 SNTAGT. V trimming: 4 bases; J trimming: 5 bases; junction bases outside the gene matches: 4. The CDR3 has 14 residues. In DNA, the CDR3 is TGTGCCAGCAGTGCCCTAGCGGGAGCCGAGACCCAGTACTTC. Protein: CASSALAGAETQYF.

The CDR3 bases are TGTGCCAGCAGCAAACCGGGACAGGGTAGGCATGGCTACACCTTC. It translates to CASSKPGQGRHGYTF. V and J are TRBV5-4 and TRBJ1-2; 9 bases fit TRBD1. V gave up 4 bases and J gave up 6 bases; unmatched junction bases: 10. This CDR3 spans 15 amino acids. The germline gives CDR1 SGHNT, CDR2 YYREEE (reference sequence).

J is TRBJ1-1 and V is TRBV25-1; D gene ambiguous. The CDR3 covers 15 residues. Germline CDR1 is MGHDK and CDR2 is SYGVNS. Trimming took 3 bases from V and 4 from J, leaving 15 bases between them. CDR3 sequence: CASSDTDRSVTEAFF. CDR3 coding DNA: TGTGCCAGCAGTGACACGGACCGTTCCGTCACTGAAGCTTTCTTT.

V gene TRBV5-4 combines with J gene TRBJ2-1; 10 bases are a match to TRBD2. Germline V gene sequence: CDR1 SGHNT, CDR2 YYREEE (reference sequence). CDR3 length: 15 residues. Trimming cost V 3 bases and J 4 bases; bases outside gene matches: 4. CDR3 in DNA: TGTGCCAGCAGCTCGAAGCGGGGGGGTTACAATGAGCAGTTCTTC. Translation: CASSSKRGGYNEQFF.

CDR3: CASRQGLAGGQDTQYF. The CDR3 DNA reads as TGTGCCAGCAGACAAGGACTAGCGGGAGGGCAAGATACGCAGTATTTT. This chain joins TRBV28 and TRBJ2-3; 15 bases line up with TRBD2. Germline V CDR1 and CDR2: MDHEN, SYDVKM. With 6 bases clipped from V and 5 bases from J, the junction kept 6 bases outside the gene matches. This CDR3 comprises 16 residues. The full variable domain, in which reference TRBV28 and TRBJ2-3 provide the parts outside the CDR3, is DVKVTQSSRYLVKRTGEKVFLECVQDMDHENMFWYRQDPGLGLRLIYFSYDVKMKEKGDIPEGYSVSREKKERFSLILESASTNQTSMYLCASRQGLAGGQDTQYFGPGTRLTVL.

This clone was found once. The rearrangement links TRBV19 to TRBJ1-1; D remains ambiguous. Germline V gives CDR1 LNHDA, CDR2 SQIVND (reference sequence). Between the trimmed V and J ends, which lost 3 bases and 11 bases, there was a span of 13 bases. The CDR3 has 12 amino acids. The DNA of the CDR3 is TGTGCCAGTAGTATCCCGCGAGGTCTGGCTTTCTTT. Its protein product is CASSIPRGLAFF.

The chain links TRBV28 to TRBJ2-7; D may be TRBD1 or TRBD2 (5 bases each). The CDR3 loop spans 17 amino acids. The germline CDR1 and CDR2 sequences are MDHEN and SYDVKM. V was shortened by 1 base and J by 2 bases, with 18 bases between the two germline ends. CDR3 amino acids: CASSLSEGFGPTYEQYF. For the CDR3, the DNA is TGTGCCAGCAGTTTATCTGAGGGGTTCGGGCCAACCTACGAGCAGTACTTC. Supplemented by reference TRBV28 and TRBJ2-7, the full variable domain reads DVKVTQSSRYLVKRTGEKVFLECVQDMDHENMFWYRQDPGLGLRLIYFSYDVKMKEKGDIPEGYSVSREKKERFSLILESASTNQTSMYLCASSLSEGFGPTYEQYFGPGTRLTVT.

The chain uses TRBV2 and TRBJ2-1; 14 nucleotides match TRBD2. V lost 3 bases to trimming and J lost 5 bases; unmatched junction nucleotides: 9. Germline loops: CDR1 SNHLY, CDR2 FYNNEI. The CDR3 is made up of 18 amino acids. The CDR3 DNA reads as TGTGCCAGCAGTGAGTGGGGGGGGACTAGCGGGAGTCACAATGAGCAGTTCTTC. Its translation is CASSEWGGTSGSHNEQFF. Full variable domain (rest looked up from reference TRBV2 and TRBJ2-1): EPEVTQTPSHQVTQMGQEVILRCVPISNHLYFYWYRQILGQKVEFLVSFYNNEISEKSEIFDDQFSVERPDGSNFTLKIRSTKLEDSAMYFCASSEWGGTSGSHNEQFFGPGTRLTVL.

The chain couples TRBV2 to TRBJ2-7; unclear D gene. Germline V gene sequence: CDR1 SNHLY, CDR2 FYNNEI. The CDR3 consists of 15 residues. Trimming left V 8 bases short and J 4 bases short, with 21 bases between. The CDR3 sequence is CASSSQGGKTYEQYF. CDR3 nucleotide sequence: TGTGCCAGCTCCTCGCAAGGTGGGAAAACTTACGAGCAGTACTTC.

The table lists this clone with a count of one. The CDR3 bases are TGTGCCAGCAGTGCCGGGACAGGGTGGACCGGGGAGCTGTTTTTT. Translating it yields CASSAGTGWTGELFF. The rearrangement uses TRBV6-1 and TRBJ2-2, with 9 bases fitting TRBD1. The CDR3 contains 15 residues. CDR1 and CDR2 from the germline V gene are MNHNS and SASEGT. After removal of 4 bases from V and 5 bases from J, the junction contained 5 bases not matched to a gene.

In this sample, this clone turned up once. Other DNA variants within this sample encode the same CDR3. This chain connects TRBV5-4 to TRBJ2-7; 11 bases line up with TRBD2. The CDR3 runs to 14 residues. Losses at the gene ends were 4 bases for V and 2 bases for J; bases not matched to a gene: 2. CDR1 is SGHNT and CDR2 is YYREEE in the germline V gene (reference sequence). CDR3: CASSLAGGPYEQYF. CDR3 coding DNA: TGTGCCAGCAGCCTAGCGGGGGGACCCTACGAGCAGTACTTC. Using reference TRBV5-4 and TRBJ2-7 for the parts outside the CDR3, the full variable domain is ETGVTQSPTHLIKTRGQQVTLRCSSQSGHNTVSWYQQALGQGPQFIFQYYREEENGRGNFPPRFSGLQFPNYSSELNVNALELDDSALYLCASSLAGGPYEQYFGPGTRLTVT.

This chain connects TRBV28 to TRBJ1-5; tentative D call: TRBD1 (5 bases). The CDR3 totals 15 residues. Trimming took 8 bases from V and 1 from J, leaving 15 bases between them. The germline CDR1 and CDR2 sequences are MDHEN and SYDVKM. The CDR3 protein is CASALRDLSNQPQHF. The CDR3 DNA sequence: TGTGCCAGCGCCCTCAGGGACCTGAGCAATCAGCCCCAGCATTTT. The full variable domain, with the rest looked up from reference TRBV28 and TRBJ1-5, is DVKVTQSSRYLVKRTGEKVFLECVQDMDHENMFWYRQDPGLGLRLIYFSYDVKMKEKGDIPEGYSVSREKKERFSLILESASTNQTSMYLCASALRDLSNQPQHFGDGTRLSIL.

The genes are TRBV7-9 and TRBJ2-3; 9 bases are shared with TRBD2. The V and J ends lost 6 bases and 0 bases, in that order; junction bases with no gene match: 13. CDR1 and CDR2 from the germline V gene are SEHNR and FQNEAQ (reference sequence). The CDR3 length is 18 residues. The CDR3 protein is CASRPDPGLAESTDTQYF. Here the CDR3 DNA reads TGTGCCAGCAGACCCGACCCGGGACTAGCAGAAAGCACAGATACGCAGTATTTT.

About this clone itself: A read error may produce the germline difference seen at one junction end. V and J are TRBV27 and TRBJ1-5; D remains ambiguous. The CDR3 loop spans 14 amino acids. Per germline, CDR1 MNHEY and CDR2 SMNVEV (reference sequence). The CDR3 DNA reads TGTGCCAGCGGTTTAGACTATAGCAATCAGCCCCAGCATTTT. It translates to CASGLDYSNQPQHF.

This chain links TRBV5-6 with TRBJ1-2; TRBD1 aligns across 9 bases. The junction had 7 bases not matched to a gene; V was cut back by 0 bases and J by 7 bases. Germline V gene data show CDR1 as SGHDT and CDR2 as YYEEEE. CDR3 length: 15 amino acids. In DNA, the CDR3 is TGTGCCAGCAGCTTGGCATGGACAGGGGAGGTTGGCTACACCTTC. It encodes CASSLAWTGEVGYTF. The whole variable domain, remainder taken from reference TRBV5-6 and TRBJ1-2, is DAGVTQSPTHLIKTRGQQVTLRCSPKSGHDTVSWYQQALGQGPQFIFQYYEEEERQRGNFPDRFSGHQFPNYSSELNVNALLLGDSALYLCASSLAWTGEVGYTFGSGTRLTVV.

V gene TRBV2 combines with J gene TRBJ2-1; D call uncertain. V lost 11 bases and J 4 bases, leaving 9 bases between the germline ends. CDR3 length: 11 residues. Germline V gives CDR1 SNHLY, CDR2 FYNNEI. This CDR3 is CAQASYNEQFF. CDR3 DNA: TGTGCCCAAGCCTCTTACAATGAGCAGTTCTTC.

This chain uses TRBV28 with TRBJ2-7; 14 nucleotides line up with TRBD2. With 5 bases clipped from V and 13 bases from J, the junction kept 10 bases outside the gene matches. Germline V lookup: CDR1 MDHEN, CDR2 SYDVKM. This CDR3 contains 14 residues. The DNA for the CDR3 is TGTGCCAGCAGTCCCCCGGGACTAGCGGGGGATGTATACTTC. As protein: CASSPPGLAGDVYF. Together with reference TRBV28 and TRBJ2-7, the CDR3 gives the full variable domain: DVKVTQSSRYLVKRTGEKVFLECVQDMDHENMFWYRQDPGLGLRLIYFSYDVKMKEKGDIPEGYSVSREKKERFSLILESASTNQTSMYLCASSPPGLAGDVYFGPGTRLTVT.

The rearrangement uses TRBV5-6 and TRBJ2-3; unclear D gene. The CDR3 is 13 amino acids. Trimming removed 4 bases at V and 6 bases at J, with 12 bases between. Germline assignment: CDR1 SGHDT and CDR2 YYEEEE. In nucleotides, the CDR3 is TGTGCCAGCAGCCTCCTCTTTGGTGATACGCAGTATTTT. This translates into CASSLLFGDTQYF.

This chain links TRBV28 with TRBJ1-2, with D uncertain. V lost 4 bases and J lost 4, with 16 bases in between. This CDR3 contains 15 residues. Looked up from germline, CDR1 is MDHEN and CDR2 is SYDVKM. CDR3 residues: CASSSQSTVGYGYTF. The CDR3, as DNA: TGTGCCAGCAGTTCCCAAAGTACGGTCGGCTATGGCTACACCTTC.

The J gene is TRBJ2-3, the V gene TRBV6-5; 7 positions agree with TRBD1. CDR1 MNHEY and CDR2 SVGAGI come from the germline V gene. The CDR3 totals 16 residues. Trimming removed 4 bases from V and 2 bases from J; junction bases left unmatched: 9. CDR3 in DNA: TGTGCCAGCAGTTCCCACAGGGGCTACTACACAGATACGCAGTATTTT. Translating it yields CASSSHRGYYTDTQYF.

This clone was observed once. The chain uses TRBV19 and TRBJ2-1; a possible D gene is TRBD1 (6 bases). Germline V gene lookup returns CDR1 LNHDA and CDR2 SQIVND (reference sequence). The CDR3 has 14 amino acids. The V end lost 4 bases, the J end lost 2 bases, and 9 bases lay between the germline ends. CDR3 in amino acids: CASSSRGTYNEQFF. The CDR3, as DNA: TGTGCCAGTAGTAGCAGGGGTACCTACAATGAGCAGTTCTTC.

This clone was counted a single time. The DNA for the CDR3 is TGCAGCTCCCCGGGAACAGATATACAGGGGACGCAGTATTTT. Its protein product is CSSPGTDIQGTQYF. The chain links TRBV29-1 to TRBJ2-3; TRBD1 matches 7 bases. The CDR3 totals 14 residues. The germline CDR1 and CDR2 sequences are SQVTM and ANQGSEA. V lost 8 bases and J lost 9; bases outside the gene matches: 17.

This chain links TRBV28 with TRBJ1-5; no firm D call. Trimming stripped 3 bases from V and 4 bases from J, with 13 bases between. Germline lookup yields CDR1 MDHEN and CDR2 SYDVKM. The CDR3 extends over 15 amino acids. The CDR3 region is CASSLQHARNQPQHF. The DNA of the CDR3 is TGTGCCAGCAGTTTGCAACATGCTAGAAATCAGCCCCAGCATTTT.

V and J are TRBV7-8 and TRBJ1-5, with TRBD1 matching 9 bases. V lost 2 bases to trimming and J lost 6 bases; unmatched junction nucleotides: 11. The CDR3 extends over 17 amino acids. Germline-derived CDR1 and CDR2 are SGHVS and FQNEAQ. The CDR3 DNA sequence: TGTGCCAGCAGCTTAAAAACCGGGACAGGGCTGTTTCAGCCCCAGCATTTT. This codes for CASSLKTGTGLFQPQHF.

This sequence joins TRBV9 and TRBJ2-6; D might be TRBD1 (6 bases). Trimming pared 3 bases from V and 3 bases from J, leaving 10 bases between. The CDR3 has 15 residues. Germline V gene data show CDR1 as SGDLS and CDR2 as YYNGEE. The chain's CDR3 is CASSAQGNGANVLTF. The CDR3 region has the DNA TGTGCCAGCAGCGCACAGGGAAATGGGGCCAACGTCCTGACTTTC. The full variable domain, in which reference TRBV9 and TRBJ2-6 provide the parts outside the CDR3, is DSGVTQTPKHLITATGQRVTLRCSPRSGDLSVYWYQQSLDQGLQFLIQYYNGEERAKGNILERFSAQQFPDLHSELNLSSLELGDSALYFCASSAQGNGANVLTFGAGSRLTVL.

This chain connects TRBV5-1 to TRBJ2-2; TRBD2 might be the D (5 bases). The CDR3 is made up of 18 amino acids. V gave up 4 bases and J gave up 0 bases, with 19 bases separating them. Germline CDR1 is SGHRS and CDR2 is YFSETQ. The CDR3 loop is CASSKTSRSGANTGELFF. CDR3 nucleotide sequence: TGCGCCAGCAGCAAGACGTCACGAAGCGGCGCGAACACCGGGGAGCTGTTTTTT.

The chain recombines TRBV5-1 with TRBJ2-2; 7 bases align to TRBD1. The V and J ends lost 4 bases and 4 bases, in that order; junction bases with no gene match: 4. The CDR3 covers 14 residues. The germline V gene encodes CDR1 SGHRS and CDR2 YFSETQ. CDR3 amino acids: CASSVTGSTGELFF. DNA for the CDR3: TGCGCCAGCAGCGTGACAGGGAGCACCGGGGAGCTGTTTTTT.

The chain uses TRBV5-1 and TRBJ2-2; D remains unclear. Looked up from germline, CDR1 is SGHRS and CDR2 is YFSETQ. CDR3 size: 16 residues. Between the trimmed V and J ends, which lost 0 bases and 2 bases, there was a span of 11 bases. Written as DNA, the CDR3 is TGCGCCAGCAGCTTGGGGCACTACATTAACACCGGGGAGCTGTTTTTT. Translated, it gives CASSLGHYINTGELFF.

This clone is a singleton in its sample. This chain links TRBV7-6 with TRBJ2-3; no definite D call. Trimming took 8 bases from V and 4 from J, leaving 7 bases between them. The CDR3 has 11 residues. Germline loops: CDR1 SGHVS, CDR2 FNYEAQ. CDR3 region: CASASADTQYF. CDR3 bases: TGTGCCAGCGCGTCCGCAGATACGCAGTATTTT. The whole variable domain, remainder taken from reference TRBV7-6 and TRBJ2-3, is GAGVSQSPRYKVTKRGQDVALRCDPISGHVSLYWYRQALGQGPEFLTYFNYEAQQDKSGLPNDRFSAERPEGSISTLTIQRTEQRDSAMYRCASASADTQYFGPGTRLTVL.

The V gene is TRBV4-1, the J gene TRBJ1-5; D might be TRBD1 (5 bases). Germline loops: CDR1 MGHRA, CDR2 YSYEKL. The CDR3 loop spans 14 amino acids. With 0 bases removed from V and 6 bases from J, the gap between germline ends came to 9 bases. CDR3: CASSQEGRAQPQHF. Here the CDR3 DNA reads TGCGCCAGCAGCCAAGAGGGCAGGGCTCAGCCCCAGCATTTT.

The V gene is TRBV6-5, the J gene TRBJ1-2; 10 bases align to TRBD1. This CDR3 spans 14 amino acids. After removal of 5 bases from V and 4 bases from J, the junction contained 4 bases not matched to a gene. Germline V gene sequence: CDR1 MNHEY, CDR2 SVGAGI. For the CDR3, the DNA is TGTGCCAGCAGTCGAGGACAGGGGGGCTATGGCTACACCTTC. Protein: CASSRGQGGYGYTF.

The chain is built from TRBV11-2 and TRBJ2-3, with D possibly TRBD1 on 6 matching bases. Per the germline V gene, CDR1 is SGHAT and CDR2 is FQNNGV. V was cut by 1 base and J by 0 bases, with 11 bases left in between. The CDR3 totals 16 residues. In DNA, the CDR3 is TGTGCCAGCAGCTTAGGCAGGGGTCCTAGCACAGATACGCAGTATTTT. Its protein product is CASSLGRGPSTDTQYF.